One T cell receptor (beta chain) is described in this entry. CDR1 is MNHEY and CDR2 is SVGAGI in the germline V gene. The CDR3 has 14 amino acids. This specimen comes from a study of T cells expressing NK-cell markers. Study background: Sorted CD3+CD56+NKG2C+, CD3+CD56+NKG2C- and CD3+CD56-NKG2C+ T cells supplied TCR beta repertoires.

TCRdb reworked the 5' RACE reads into one entry per CDR3 protein, no DNA. The table for this sample gives roughly 390,000 distinct CDR3 sequences. This chain uses TRBV6-5 with TRBJ1-1; TCRdb's assignment of TRBD1 cannot be checked, as there is no DNA. The specimen sequenced was blood T cells: a sorted CD56 or NKG2C T cell subset, CD4+ or CD8+ T cells, or bulk PBMC T cells (not recorded which). The receptor comes from a man between 18 and 69 years old in good health. The CDR3 protein is CASSHGQGKAEAFF.